These 22 T cell receptor beta chains originate from one sample sequenced in a study of brain metastases from non-small cell lung cancer. Here immunoSEQ multiplex PCR was the method, and the copy in TCRdb shows in-frame clones only, minus some. Of thousands of clones listed, 84% are singletons. Sample: tumor-adjacent normal tissue. Every receptor here comes from a donor older than 35 with non-small cell lung cancer.

The V and J genes are TRBV19 and TRBJ2-6; D unclear. V was clipped by 4 bases and J by 0 bases, with 10 bases between them. CDR1 LNHDA and CDR2 SQIVND come from the germline V gene (reference sequence). This CDR3 comprises 16 residues. The CDR3 is CASSTRLSSGANVLTF. CDR3 coding DNA: TGTGCCAGTAGTACTCGGCTGAGCTCTGGGGCCAACGTCCTGACTTTC.

This clone was counted between two and nine times. This chain joins TRBV29-1 and TRBJ2-5; the match to TRBD1 covers 11 bases. V lost 6 bases and J lost 5; bases outside the gene matches: 2. Germline assignment: CDR1 SQVTM and CDR2 ANQGSEA. The CDR3 extends over 12 amino acids. The CDR3 protein is CSVGQGAETQYF. As DNA, the CDR3 is TGCAGCGTCGGACAGGGGGCGGAGACCCAGTACTTC.

This clone was picked up one time. This chain uses TRBV4-3 with TRBJ2-1; D possibly corresponds to TRBD2 (6 bases). Germline-derived CDR1 and CDR2 are LGHNA and YSLEER. The CDR3 sequence is 17 residues long. V was pared by 2 bases and J by 0 bases, with 14 bases between. CDR3 in amino acids: CASSQFTSRSSYNEQFF. DNA for the CDR3: TGCGCCAGCAGCCAATTCACTAGCCGGAGCTCCTACAATGAGCAGTTCTTC.

This clone was detected a few times. The chain is built from TRBV23-1 and TRBJ2-3, with 7 bases identical to TRBD2. TRBV23-1 is an ORF, with its function uncertain. CDR3 length: 20 residues. V was clipped by 0 bases and J by 0 bases; unmatched bases: 15. CDR3 nucleotide sequence: TGCGCCAGCAGTCAATCAAGGCTAGCGGCAGAACCCTCTAGCACAGATACGCAGTATTTT. Translating gives CASSQSRLAAEPSSTDTQYF.

The chain links TRBV6-1 to TRBJ1-1; tentatively, D is TRBD1 (5 bases). The CDR3 is made up of 15 amino acids. V was shortened by 2 bases and J by 3 bases, with 13 bases between the two germline ends. The germline gives CDR1 MNHNS, CDR2 SASEGT. CDR3 amino acids: CASSERRGRDTEAFF. CDR3 nucleotide sequence: TGTGCCAGCAGTGAACGGAGGGGAAGGGACACTGAAGCTTTCTTT.

Points on this clone: Additional DNA sequences in this sample encode the identical CDR3. This chain joins TRBV10-3 and TRBJ1-2; D possibly corresponds to TRBD1 (5 bases). The CDR3 has 13 amino acids. The germline gives CDR1 ENHRY, CDR2 SYGVKD. V gave up 0 bases and J gave up 6 bases, with 8 bases separating them. CDR3 loop: CAISESWGDGYTF. DNA of the CDR3: TGTGCCATCAGTGAGTCATGGGGCGATGGCTACACCTTC.

This clone appeared a single time. The chain employs TRBV18 and TRBJ1-4; D is possibly TRBD1 (5 bases). The CDR3 loop spans 15 amino acids. Trimming left V 6 bases short and J 2 bases short, with 13 bases between. Germline V lookup: CDR1 KGHSH, CDR2 LQKENI. CDR3 bases: TGTGCCAGCTCTTCCGACGGGGGGACTAATGAAAAACTGTTTTTT. The encoded protein is CASSSDGGTNEKLFF.

This clone was seen just once. The V call is TRBV5-5, the J call TRBJ1-1; 11 nucleotides align to TRBD1. Trimming removed 4 bases from V and 5 bases from J; junction bases left unmatched: 16. The germline CDR1 and CDR2 sequences are SGHKS and YYEKEE (reference sequence). The CDR3 runs 18 residues. Here the CDR3 DNA reads TGTGCCAGCAGCCCATTCGGGTGGACAGGGGGCGATTCGACTGAAGCTTTCTTT. Amino acid sequence: CASSPFGWTGGDSTEAFF.

The chain joins TRBV2 to TRBJ2-7, with 7 nucleotides matching TRBD1. Germline values: CDR1 SNHLY, CDR2 FYNNEI. The CDR3 sequence is 12 residues long. V gave up 4 bases and J gave up 6 bases; unmatched junction bases: 3. CDR3: CASSGTGAEQYF. CDR3 coding DNA: TGTGCCAGCAGTGGAACAGGGGCCGAGCAGTACTTC.

The chain carries TRBV19 and TRBJ1-2; no reliable D call. V lost 3 bases, J lost 4 bases, and 6 bases lay in between. Germline assignment: CDR1 LNHDA and CDR2 SQIVND (reference sequence). The CDR3 contains 12 residues. The CDR3 is CASSMPVYGYTF. In DNA form, the CDR3 reads TGTGCCAGTAGTATGCCAGTCTATGGCTACACCTTC.

The J gene is TRBJ2-3, the V gene TRBV20-1; D not certain. Trimming cost V 3 bases and J 5 bases, with 6 bases left between them. Germline V gives CDR1 DFQATT, CDR2 SNEGSKA (reference sequence). This CDR3 region has 11 residues. The DNA of the CDR3 is TGCAGTGCTAGCTCTTTAGATACGCAGTATTTT. Its translation: CSASSLDTQYF.

The rearrangement joins TRBV4-3 to TRBJ1-6; no definite D call. Germline V gene sequence: CDR1 LGHNA, CDR2 YSLEER. The CDR3 length is 14 residues. Trimming cost V 0 bases and J 7 bases, with 7 bases left between them. The CDR3 reads CASSQEAKNSPLHF. DNA for the CDR3: TGCGCCAGCAGCCAAGAGGCGAAAAATTCACCCCTCCACTTT.

V usage is TRBV23-1 and J usage is TRBJ1-6; a weak D match, TRBD1 (5 bases). TRBV23-1 is noted as an ORF with a role that remains uncertain. Trimming stripped 3 bases from V and 6 bases from J, with 18 bases between. There are 17 residues in the CDR3. The CDR3: CASSHGRGQGGNSPLHF. CDR3 coding DNA: TGCGCCAGCAGTCACGGACGAGGGCAGGGTGGTAATTCACCCCTCCACTTT.

The chain has TRBV4-1 and TRBJ2-5; TRBD1 agrees at 7 bases. The CDR3 length is 16 residues. V shed 4 bases, J shed 5 bases, and the junction held 13 bases outside the gene matches. Germline V CDR1 and CDR2: MGHRA, YSYEKL. CDR3 protein: CASSPPLGQDGETQYF. The DNA of the CDR3 is TGCGCCAGCAGCCCACCGCTCGGACAGGATGGGGAGACCCAGTACTTC.

The chain employs TRBV27 and TRBJ1-4; D remains ambiguous. The germline V and J ends were trimmed by 2 bases and 10 bases, with 17 bases remaining between them. CDR3 length: 15 residues. The germline gives CDR1 MNHEY, CDR2 SMNVEV (reference sequence). CDR3 nucleotide sequence: TGTGCCAGCAGTTTAGAAGGGTGGGGAAAAGGAAAACTGTTTTTT. This codes for CASSLEGWGKGKLFF. The full variable domain, its missing parts supplied by reference TRBV27 and TRBJ1-4, is EAQVTQNPRYLITVTGKKLTVTCSQNMNHEYMSWYRQDPGLGLRQIYYSMNVEVTDKGDVPEGYKVSRKEKRNFPLILESPSPNQTSLYFCASSLEGWGKGKLFFGSGTQLSVL.

By share, this clone ranks as large. The chain is built from TRBV9 and TRBJ2-1; D perhaps matches TRBD1 (6 bases). V dropped 4 bases and J dropped 0 bases, with 17 bases sitting between them. CDR3 length: 17 amino acids. Germline lookup yields CDR1 SGDLS and CDR2 YYNGEE. DNA of the CDR3: TGTGCCAGCAGCTCATCGGACAGCCCAAGCTCCTACAATGAGCAGTTCTTC. Translation gives CASSSSDSPSSYNEQFF.

In DNA, the CDR3 is TGTGCCAGCAGCCCAGGACAGGGACAATCTAACTATGGCTACACCTTC. It specifies CASSPGQGQSNYGYTF. V and J are TRBV7-3 and TRBJ1-2; 8 bases agree with TRBD1. J gave up 0 bases and V 5 bases, and 8 bases lay outside the gene matches. CDR3 size: 16 residues. Germline loops: CDR1 SGHTA, CDR2 FQGTGA.

A remark on this clone: Other DNA sequences in the same sample also yield this CDR3. The V call is TRBV4-1, the J call TRBJ2-2; TRBD2 agrees at 9 bases. This CDR3 spans 20 amino acids. Trimming at V came to 2 bases and at J to 5 bases, leaving 18 bases not matched to a gene. Germline CDR1 reads MGHRA; CDR2 reads YSYEKL. The CDR3, as DNA: TGCGCCAGCAGCCAAACTCCGGGACTAGCACCCAACAAGGGGACCGGGGAGCTGTTTTTT. Translation gives CASSQTPGLAPNKGTGELFF.

This chain connects TRBV7-3 to TRBJ2-1, with D possibly called TRBD1 or TRBD2 (5 bases each). The length of the CDR3 is 14 residues. Between the trimmed V and J ends, which lost 0 bases and 8 bases, there was a span of 11 bases. Looked up from germline, CDR1 is SGHTA and CDR2 is FQGTGA. The CDR3 bases are TGTGCCAGCAGCTTAACGGGTCGAGGGGATGAGCAGTTCTTC. Translated: CASSLTGRGDEQFF.

The CDR3 DNA reads TGTGCCAGCAGCCAAGATAAGAGGGAGGGACACACAGATACGCAGTATTTT. This translates into CASSQDKREGHTDTQYF. V and J are TRBV3-1 (or the pseudogene TRBV3-2) and TRBJ2-3, with TRBD2 as a possible D gene (7 bases). The CDR3 contains 17 residues. The V gene lost 0 bases and the J gene lost 2 bases, with 15 bases spanning the gap. Germline V CDR1 and CDR2: LGHDT, YNNKEL (reference sequence).

This sequence joins TRBV19 and TRBJ2-1; TRBD2 matches 12 bases. Germline V gene lookup returns CDR1 LNHDA and CDR2 SQIVND (reference sequence). The length of the CDR3 is 20 residues. V shed 7 bases, J shed 8 bases, and the junction held 24 bases outside the gene matches. The CDR3 reads CASTFGSERGLAGGVHEQFF. The CDR3 DNA sequence: TGTGCCAGTACCTTCGGGTCCGAACGAGGCCTAGCGGGAGGGGTCCATGAGCAGTTCTTC.

This chain links TRBV5-1 with TRBJ1-5; D perhaps matches TRBD1 (5 bases). Germline CDR1 and CDR2: SGHRS and YFSETQ. The CDR3 loop spans 15 amino acids. V was trimmed by 4 bases and J by 2 bases, leaving 13 bases between them. CDR3 coding DNA: TGCGCCAGCAGCCCGGGGACCTTGGGCAATCAGCCCCAGCATTTT. It is translated as CASSPGTLGNQPQHF.